This T cell receptor beta chain was sequenced during a study of CD8 T cells in Susac syndrome. About the research overall: When blood was drawn, patients with Susac syndrome were on intravenous immunoglobulin alone, on corticosteroids, or therapy-naive.

V lost 8 bases to trimming and J lost 6 bases; unmatched junction nucleotides: 2. The CDR3 extends over 11 amino acids. Germline V gene data show CDR1 as SNHLY and CDR2 as FYNNEI. The diagnostic criteria were recently defined, and patients with Susac syndrome met them for definite or probable disease. The TEMRA cells underwent FACS enrichment, while the CD8+ and CD4+ T cells underwent negative isolation. Reverse transcription used about 0.45 to 1 ug RNA and random hexamers. TCRdb reanalysed the immunoSEQ multiplex PCR reads using MiXCR and keeps one entry per CDR3 protein. The top ten hold approximately 0.094% of the sample, which has around 230,000 distinct CDR3 sequences, 90% to 96% seen once.

Sample: CD4+ T cells from PBMCs. The receptor's source is a human donor with Susac syndrome. The chain recombines TRBV2 with TRBJ2-7; 9 nucleotides align to TRBD1. The CDR3 DNA reads as TGTGCCAGCGGGACAGGGCTCGAGCAGTACTTC. Amino acid sequence: CASGTGLEQYF.